This T cell receptor beta chain was identified during a study of cytomegalovirus exposure and HLA in healthy donors. Study-wide results and limits: A prior analysis recorded that most TCR beta V segments were productive about 87% or about 30% of the time.

With respect to this clone: Its antigen is unidentified.

The study ran its PCR with 60 Vbeta and 13 Jbeta primers. Some clones are missing from TCRdb's copy, which holds only in-frame ones; the method was immunoSEQ multiplex PCR. The sample carries about 200,000 clones, approximately 79% recorded once. Looked up from germline, CDR1 is SGHTS and CDR2 is YDEGEE. The CDR3 loop spans 14 amino acids. The germline V and J ends were trimmed by 0 bases and 4 bases, with 11 bases remaining between them. The sequence came from a man in his forties or fifties in good health and CMV-seronegative. The material sequenced was PBMCs. The chain has TRBV5-8 and TRBJ2-7; tentatively, D is TRBD1 (6 bases). The CDR3 is CASSLGDTSYEQYF. CDR3 DNA: TGTGCCAGCAGCTTGGGGGACACGTCGTACGAGCAGTACTTC.